These 21 T cell receptor beta chains originate from one sample sequenced in a study of shared clonotypes between healthy human individuals (dated by TCRdb to 2020 to 2022). To prepare the library, the immunoSEQ multiplex PCR assay was applied. Drawn from immuneACCESS, this table holds only the in-frame rearrangements with V and J called that TCRdb kept. Clones are partly lost; checked studies trace under half to an unresolved V gene and leave the rest unexplained. This sample comprises approximately 720,000 clones, roughly 94% of them detected only once. Nearly 25% of the sample belongs to the ten largest clones. CD8 naive samples consisted of CD45RO-negative cells that were positively selected for CCR7, yielding a CD45RA+CCR7+ population without TemRA cells. Sequenced input: naive CD8+ T cells sorted from blood. The cell subset or site label corresponds to: CD45RA+CCR7+. These receptors all come from a man younger than 45 in good health.

The table lists this clone with a count of one. The chain combines TRBV7-2 with TRBJ2-7; D is possibly TRBD2 (5 bases). Between the trimmed V and J ends, which lost 4 bases and 0 bases, there was a span of 13 bases. Germline V gives CDR1 SGHTA, CDR2 FQGNSA. The CDR3 spans 15 residues. CDR3 bases: TGTGCCAGCAGCTCTGAGTTTCGGGGCTCCTACGAGCAGTACTTC. Protein product: CASSSEFRGSYEQYF.

V is TRBV10-1 and J is TRBJ2-7, with no clear D. Germline-derived CDR1 and CDR2 are WNHNN and SYGVQD (reference sequence). CDR3 size: 13 residues. The V end lost 4 bases, the J end lost 3 bases, and 10 bases lay between the germline ends. This chain's CDR3 is CASSGGLLYEQYF. DNA for the CDR3: TGCGCCAGCAGTGGCGGTCTCCTCTACGAGCAGTACTTC.

The gene calls are TRBV9 and TRBJ2-7, with unresolved D. The length of the CDR3 is 15 residues. V shed 3 bases and J shed 2 bases, with 15 bases lying between them. Germline V gene sequence: CDR1 SGDLS, CDR2 YYNGEE. Written as DNA, the CDR3 is TGTGCCAGCAGCGGTAAGGACCACCTGCCCTACGAGCAGTACTTC. Translation: CASSGKDHLPYEQYF. The variable domain in full, with the rest retrieved from reference TRBV9 and TRBJ2-7, is DSGVTQTPKHLITATGQRVTLRCSPRSGDLSVYWYQQSLDQGLQFLIQYYNGEERAKGNILERFSAQQFPDLHSELNLSSLELGDSALYFCASSGKDHLPYEQYFGPGTRLTVT.

As to this clone: Other DNA sequences from this sample encode an identical CDR3 as well. The chain employs TRBV27 and TRBJ2-1; unclear D gene. The V gene's germline CDR1 is MNHEY and CDR2 SMNVEV (reference sequence). V gave up 3 bases and J gave up 2 bases, with 5 bases separating them. The CDR3 has 13 residues. The CDR3 reads CASSFPPYNEQFF. CDR3 nucleotides: TGTGCCAGCAGTTTCCCCCCCTACAATGAGCAGTTCTTC.

The CDR3 reads CASSVTRVPGELFF. The CDR3 DNA reads TGTGCCAGTAGTGTGACTAGAGTTCCCGGGGAGCTGTTTTTT. The rearrangement joins TRBV19 to TRBJ2-2; a weak D match, TRBD2 (6 bases). Germline loops: CDR1 LNHDA, CDR2 SQIVND (reference sequence). This CDR3 region has 14 residues. V was clipped by 5 bases and J by 6 bases, with 13 bases between them.

The sample holds one count of this clone. The V call is TRBV7-9, the J call TRBJ2-7, with a weak D call TRBD1 (6 bases). This CDR3 comprises 13 residues. Germline V gives CDR1 SEHNR, CDR2 FQNEAQ (reference sequence). Trimming cost V 5 bases and J 5 bases, with 13 bases left between them. Here the CDR3 reads CASSPKGGHEQYF. CDR3 DNA sequence: TGTGCCAGCAGCCCCAAAGGGGGTCACGAGCAGTACTTC.

This clone turned up a few times. The genes are TRBV27 and TRBJ1-5; D not certain. Germline values: CDR1 MNHEY, CDR2 SMNVEV (reference sequence). The V and J ends lost 0 bases and 3 bases respectively, with 12 bases between them. This CDR3 contains 16 residues. CDR3 sequence: CASSLSMRSFNQPQHF. The CDR3 region has the DNA TGTGCCAGCAGTTTATCGATGAGGAGCTTCAATCAGCCCCAGCATTTT.

The CDR3 sequence is CASSLWGQIQETQYF. The CDR3 nucleotides read TGTGCCAGCAGCTTATGGGGGCAGATCCAAGAGACCCAGTACTTC. The genes are TRBV11-2 and TRBJ2-5; TRBD1 is a possible D gene (6 bases). This CDR3 contains 15 residues. Germline V gives CDR1 SGHAT, CDR2 FQNNGV. V dropped 2 bases and J dropped 1 base, with 11 bases sitting between them.

The chain joins TRBV2 to TRBJ1-1; 9 bases agree with TRBD1. Germline values: CDR1 SNHLY, CDR2 FYNNEI. V dropped 6 bases and J dropped 4; count of bases not matched to a gene: 6. This CDR3 comprises 14 residues. The CDR3, as DNA: TGTGCCAGCAGGGACAGGGGTGCGGTCACTGAAGCTTTCTTT. Its translation is CASRDRGAVTEAFF.

This sequence joins TRBV18 and TRBJ2-7; D unresolved. V was shortened by 0 bases and J by 4 bases, with 10 bases between the two germline ends. The CDR3 length is 14 residues. Germline V lookup: CDR1 KGHSH, CDR2 LQKENI. The CDR3 DNA reads TGTGCCAGCTCACCACCCGGCGGTTCGTACGAGCAGTACTTC. Translated, it gives CASSPPGGSYEQYF.

The chain has TRBV27 and TRBJ2-7; 9 positions agree with TRBD1. CDR3 length: 14 residues. In germline, CDR1 is MNHEY, CDR2 SMNVEV (reference sequence). With 7 bases clipped from V and 2 bases from J, the junction kept 6 bases outside the gene matches. Here the CDR3 reads CASKTRDRAYEQYF. The CDR3 DNA reads as TGTGCCAGCAAGACCCGGGACAGGGCCTACGAGCAGTACTTC.

V usage is TRBV28 and J usage is TRBJ1-5; tentatively, D is TRBD1 (6 bases). This CDR3 has 15 residues. The V gene's germline CDR1 is MDHEN and CDR2 SYDVKM. V was pared by 8 bases and J by 2 bases, with 16 bases between. The DNA for the CDR3 is TGTGCCAGCCGGTTCTTGGGGGGCGGCAATCAGCCCCAGCATTTT. It codes for CASRFLGGGNQPQHF. Combining the CDR3 with reference TRBV28 and TRBJ1-5 gives the whole variable domain DVKVTQSSRYLVKRTGEKVFLECVQDMDHENMFWYRQDPGLGLRLIYFSYDVKMKEKGDIPEGYSVSREKKERFSLILESASTNQTSMYLCASRFLGGGNQPQHFGDGTRLSIL.

With regard to this clone: A much larger clone lies a single base off, so this may be a read error. The same CDR3 is also encoded by other DNA sequences in this sample. The chain couples TRBV25-1 to TRBJ2-1; D gene unclear. This CDR3 region has 10 residues. V lost 6 bases and J 7 bases, leaving 4 bases between the germline ends. Germline V gives CDR1 MGHDK, CDR2 SYGVNS. The CDR3 reads CASSGNEQFF. The CDR3 coding sequence is TGTGCCAGCAGCGGAAATGAGCAGTTCTTC. Full variable domain (rest looked up from reference TRBV25-1 and TRBJ2-1): EADIYQTPRYLVIGTGKKITLECSQTMGHDKMYWYQQDPGMELHLIHYSYGVNSTEKGDLSSESTVSRIRTEHFPLTLESARPSHTSQYLCASSGNEQFFGPGTRLTVL.

The V and J genes are TRBV10-3 and TRBJ2-7; 8 nucleotides align to TRBD1. The CDR3 sequence is 14 residues long. With V trimmed by 6 bases and J by 2 bases, 6 bases remained unmatched. The V gene's germline CDR1 is ENHRY and CDR2 SYGVKD. The DNA of the CDR3 is TGTGCCATCAGCGGACGGACAGGGACCTACGAGCAGTACTTC. Its protein is CAISGRTGTYEQYF.

The V and J genes are TRBV11-2 and TRBJ2-7, with D possibly being TRBD2 (5 bases). V was trimmed by 4 bases and J by 2 bases, leaving 15 bases between them. CDR3 length: 15 residues. Per the germline V gene, CDR1 is SGHAT and CDR2 is FQNNGV. The CDR3, as DNA: TGTGCCAGCAGCTCCAGTGGGGAGATACCCTACGAGCAGTACTTC. It is translated as CASSSSGEIPYEQYF.

In its sample, this clone was seen once. This chain uses TRBV7-6 with TRBJ2-1, with TRBD2 identical over 10 bases. Looked up from germline, CDR1 is SGHVS and CDR2 is FNYEAQ. The V gene end was trimmed by 1 base and the J gene end by 8 bases; junction bases not matched to a gene: 11. The CDR3 is made up of 17 amino acids. The CDR3 coding sequence is TGTGCCAGCAGCTTAGAGGCTCGGCTAGCGGGAGCTCATGAGCAGTTCTTC. This encodes CASSLEARLAGAHEQFF.

The chain combines TRBV11-3 with TRBJ2-4; tentatively, D is TRBD2 (6 bases). The germline gives CDR1 SGHNT, CDR2 YENEEA. This CDR3 region has 12 residues. Trimming cost V 8 bases and J 5 bases, with 10 bases left between them. The CDR3, as DNA: TGTGCCAGCCGAGGGGAGGAAAACATTCAGTACTTC. Translated, it gives CASRGEENIQYF.

The gene calls are TRBV6-1 and TRBJ2-7; TRBD2 matches 9 bases. The germline V gene encodes CDR1 MNHNS and CDR2 SASEGT. The CDR3 sequence is 15 residues long. V trimming: 1 base; J trimming: 3 bases; junction bases outside the gene matches: 4. In nucleotides, the CDR3 is TGTGCCAGCAGTGAAGGACTAGCGGCGTTCTACGAGCAGTACTTC. The encoded protein is CASSEGLAAFYEQYF.

The rearrangement joins TRBV6-5 to TRBJ2-7; 8 nucleotides agree with TRBD1. The CDR3 runs 14 residues. The ends lost 2 bases at V and 2 bases at J; junction bases unmatched: 2. CDR1 MNHEY and CDR2 SVGAGI come from the germline V gene. The CDR3 sequence: CASSYLGQAYEQYF. The CDR3 region has the DNA TGTGCCAGCAGTTACCTGGGACAGGCCTACGAGCAGTACTTC.

The gene calls are TRBV27 and TRBJ2-1, with D possibly being TRBD2 (6 bases). V shed 6 bases and J shed 9 bases, with 12 bases lying between them. CDR3 size: 12 residues. CDR1 is MNHEY, CDR2 SMNVEV, per germline (reference sequence). The CDR3 loop reads CASRSGGAEQFF. Written as DNA, the CDR3 is TGTGCCAGCAGAAGCGGAGGGGCTGAGCAGTTCTTC.

This clone was recorded once. The chain has TRBV5-1 and TRBJ2-7; 11 nucleotides line up with TRBD2. The CDR3 consists of 18 residues. Germline V gene data show CDR1 as SGHRS and CDR2 as YFSETQ. V was clipped by 4 bases and J by 2 bases; unmatched bases: 14. This chain's CDR3 is CASSPGARLAGNPYEQYF. The DNA of the CDR3 is TGCGCCAGCAGCCCCGGAGCACGACTAGCGGGAAACCCCTACGAGCAGTACTTC. Complete variable domain (other parts from reference TRBV5-1 and TRBJ2-7): KAGVTQTPRYLIKTRGQQVTLSCSPISGHRSVSWYQQTPGQGLQFLFEYFSETQRNKGNFPGRFSGRQFSNSRSEMNVSTLELGDSALYLCASSPGARLAGNPYEQYFGPGTRLTVT.